A single sample gave rise to the 3 T cell receptor beta chains below, sequenced in a study of blood T cell repertoires in COVID-19. The data were produced by immunoSEQ multiplex PCR, yet TCRdb's version contains in-frame clones alone and is incomplete. The repertoire has about 72,000 clones, approximately 84% of them found once; the top ten carry under 13%. The specimen was peripheral blood. Receptor source: a man in his 70s with active or convalescent COVID-19.

In nucleotides, the CDR3 is TGTGCCAGCAGCACCCGTGGCATTTATTCACCCCTCCACTTT. Its translation is CASSTRGIYSPLHF. The chain employs TRBV14 and TRBJ1-6; the D is unclear. Germline loops: CDR1 SGHDN, CDR2 FVKESK. V was shortened by 5 bases and J by 8 bases, with 13 bases between the two germline ends. The CDR3 covers 14 residues.

The J gene is TRBJ2-1, the V gene TRBV30, with TRBD2 matching 8 bases. Germline-derived CDR1 and CDR2 are GTSNPN and SVGIG (reference sequence). This CDR3 is 14 amino acids long. J lost 7 bases, V lost 2 bases, and 7 bases had no gene match. The CDR3 DNA reads TGTGCCTGGAGTCAGCGGGAGTCTTATAATGAGCAGTTCTTC. Translating gives CAWSQRESYNEQFF.

The chain carries TRBV29-1 and TRBJ1-1; perhaps TRBD1 as D (5 bases). The CDR3 covers 13 residues. From germline, CDR1 is SQVTM and CDR2 ANQGSEA. The germline V and J ends were trimmed by 7 bases and 1 base, with 13 bases remaining between them. The CDR3 region has the DNA TGCAGCGCCCGTAGACAGTCGAACACTGAAGCTTTCTTT. This gives the protein CSARRQSNTEAFF. Supplemented by reference TRBV29-1 and TRBJ1-1, the full variable domain reads SAVISQKPSRDICQRGTSLTIQCQVDSQVTMMFWYRQQPGQSLTLIATANQGSEATYESGFVIDKFPISRPNLTFSTLTVSNMSPEDSSIYLCSARRQSNTEAFFGQGTRLTVV.